This entry features one TCR beta chain sequence. This entry comes from a study of control samples from healthy donors and cancer patients. The data were produced by immunoSEQ multiplex PCR, yet TCRdb's version contains in-frame clones alone and is incomplete. The data hold 35,000 to 55,000 clones, with 75% to 95% observed a single time. The germline gives CDR1 MNHEY, CDR2 SVGAGI. Trimming took 1 base from V and 2 from J, leaving 9 bases between them. The CDR3 has 14 amino acids. The rearrangement uses TRBV6-5 and TRBJ2-7; D may be TRBD1 or TRBD2 (6 bases each). Specimen: PBMCs. This clonotype originated in a woman in her thirties or forties with head and neck cancer. The CDR3 is CASSYLGGPYEQYF. As DNA, the CDR3 is TGTGCCAGCAGTTACTTGGGGGGCCCCTACGAGCAGTACTTC.